The sequence of this TCR beta chain was determined in a study of cytomegalovirus exposure and HLA in healthy donors. Comments on this clone: The target antigen is unknown.

General observations from the study: Analyzed later, most CMV-associated TCR beta chains appeared HLA-restricted.

Germline CDR1 MDHEN, CDR2 SYDVKM. Trimming stripped 5 bases from V and 5 bases from J, with 15 bases between. The length of the CDR3 is 14 residues. These donors counted as nominally healthy when sampled, but unrecorded immune exposures were likely. PCR employed 60 Vbeta and 13 Jbeta primers. Generated by immunoSEQ multiplex PCR, the TCRdb table keeps only in-frame clones and is missing some. The sample has 150,000 to 200,000 clones, around 76% seen once. The rearrangement links TRBV28 to TRBJ1-1, with D maybe TRBD1 (5 bases). Material for sequencing was PBMCs. The TCR was taken from a man in his forties in good health and CMV-seronegative. The CDR3 loop is CASSVQGVQTEAFF. The CDR3 DNA sequence: TGTGCCAGCAGTGTCCAGGGTGTTCAGACTGAAGCTTTCTTT.